Listed here are 13 T cell receptor beta chains from one sample, sequenced in a study of CD8 T cells in ankylosing spondylitis. TCRdb passed the 5' RACE reads through MiXCR, listing each CDR3 protein once. The sample yields some 130,000 distinct CDR3 sequences, about an eighth seen once. Specimen: blood, either unsorted or a sorted T cell fraction (not recorded which). The receptors stem from a female donor with ankylosing spondylitis or in good health (not recorded which).

This clonotype was seen a handful of times. The rearrangement uses TRBV20-1 and TRBJ1-2; tentative D call: TRBD1 (5 bases). The CDR3 extends over 12 amino acids. The germline V gene has CDR1 DFQATT and CDR2 SNEGSKA (reference sequence). V was pared by 4 bases and J by 4 bases, with 10 bases between. CDR3 loop: CSANTGPYGYTF. CDR3 DNA sequence: TGCAGTGCTAACACAGGACCCTATGGCTACACCTTC.

There are a few counts of this clonotype. V and J are TRBV7-2 and TRBJ2-1, with TRBD1 as a possible D gene (6 bases). The V end lost 5 bases, the J end lost 2 bases, and 13 bases lay between the germline ends. The CDR3 length is 15 residues. Germline CDR1 reads SGHTA; CDR2 reads FQGNSA. The CDR3: CASSGNRVPYNEQFF. The CDR3 nucleotides read TGTGCCAGCAGCGGGAACAGGGTGCCCTACAATGAGCAGTTCTTC. The entire variable domain, with the rest obtained from reference TRBV7-2 and TRBJ2-1, is as follows: GAGVSQSPSNKVTEKGKDVELRCDPISGHTALYWYRQSLGQGLEFLIYFQGNSAPDKSGLPSDRFSAERTGGSVSTLTIQRTQQEDSAVYLCASSGNRVPYNEQFFGPGTRLTVL.

This clonotype was picked up many times. The chain recombines TRBV20-1 with TRBJ1-1, with TRBD1 identical over 7 bases. The germline V gene encodes CDR1 DFQATT and CDR2 SNEGSKA (reference sequence). V gave up 0 bases and J gave up 4 bases; unmatched junction bases: 8. The CDR3 has 15 residues. In DNA, the CDR3 is TGCAGTGCTAGAGATCGGGCAGGGGGTATCACTGAAGCTTTCTTT. It specifies CSARDRAGGITEAFF.

In its sample, this clonotype was seen many times. J is TRBJ2-5 and V is TRBV5-1, with 8 nucleotides matching TRBD2. After removal of 4 bases from V and 6 bases from J, the junction contained 8 bases not matched to a gene. Germline lookup yields CDR1 SGHRS and CDR2 YFSETQ. The CDR3 sequence is 14 residues long. The CDR3 reads CASSASGGAQTQYF. CDR3 sequence (DNA): TGCGCCAGCAGCGCCTCCGGGGGGGCCCAGACCCAGTACTTC.

Many counts were recorded for this clonotype. V and J are TRBV7-9 and TRBJ1-2; possibly TRBD1 for D (6 bases). The V and J ends lost 5 bases and 5 bases respectively, with 21 bases between them. The CDR3 has 16 amino acids. The germline V gene has CDR1 SEHNR and CDR2 FQNEAQ (reference sequence). CDR3 in DNA: TGTGCCAGCAGCAATACCAATCAGGGGAGTGGATATGGCTACACCTTC. This gives the protein CASSNTNQGSGYGYTF.

The table lists this clonotype with many counts. This sequence joins TRBV9 and TRBJ2-2; a possible D gene is TRBD2 (6 bases). This CDR3 is 14 amino acids long. Germline CDR1 reads SGDLS; CDR2 reads YYNGEE. The V and J ends lost 5 bases and 7 bases respectively, with 15 bases between them. CDR3: CASSGLPRDGELFF. CDR3 nucleotide sequence: TGTGCCAGCAGTGGACTTCCGCGGGACGGGGAGCTGTTTTTT.

This clonotype was counted at least ten times. V and J are TRBV6-1 and TRBJ1-2; TRBD1 matches 10 bases. Germline V gene lookup returns CDR1 MNHNS and CDR2 SASEGT. V trimming: 5 bases; J trimming: 3 bases; junction bases outside the gene matches: 3. There are 14 residues in the CDR3. CDR3 nucleotide sequence: TGTGCCAGCAGTACGGGACAGGGGTACTATGGCTACACCTTC. Translation: CASSTGQGYYGYTF.

In regard to this clonotype: This clone may be a read error of a much larger clone one base away. The genes are TRBV28 and TRBJ2-7; a weak D match, TRBD2 (6 bases). The CDR3 covers 16 residues. Germline V gives CDR1 MDHEN, CDR2 SYDVKM. Trimming cost V 5 bases and J 7 bases, with 24 bases left between them. The DNA for the CDR3 is TGTGCCAGCAGTAGTCCCTATCGGCGGGGAATCAATGAGCAGTACTTC. Its translation: CASSSPYRRGINEQYF. Using reference TRBV28 and TRBJ2-7 for the parts outside the CDR3, the full variable domain is DVKVTQSSRYLVKRTGEKVFLECVQDMDHENMFWYRQDPGLGLRLIYFSYDVKMKEKGDIPEGYSVSREKKERFSLILESASTNQTSMYLCASSSPYRRGINEQYFGPGTRLTVT.

This clonotype was observed many times. In DNA, the CDR3 is TGCGCCAGCAGCGCGGAGGATTCCATATCTGGCTACACCTTC. It is translated as CASSAEDSISGYTF. The rearrangement uses TRBV5-1 and TRBJ1-2, with unresolved D. The V and J ends lost 4 bases and 7 bases respectively, with 17 bases between them. The CDR3 is 14 residues long. The V gene's germline CDR1 is SGHRS and CDR2 YFSETQ.

Ten or more counts support this clonotype. DNA for the CDR3: TGTGCCAGCAGTTCTACAGACAGGATGAACACTGAAGCTTTCTTT. This codes for CASSSTDRMNTEAFF. This chain joins TRBV28 and TRBJ1-1; D is perhaps TRBD1 (6 bases). Germline-derived CDR1 and CDR2 are MDHEN and SYDVKM. Trimming shortened V by 4 bases and J by 0 bases, and 12 bases separated the two germline ends. This CDR3 region has 15 residues.

This clonotype was observed many times. The CDR3 DNA reads as TGTGCCAGCAGTGAAGGGGGGAGGAGTCCTGGCTACACCTTC. This codes for CASSEGGRSPGYTF. This rearrangement joins TRBV6-1 to TRBJ1-2; tentatively, D is TRBD1 (5 bases). CDR1 is MNHNS, CDR2 SASEGT, per germline. Trimming left V 1 base short and J 7 bases short, with 13 bases between. This CDR3 region has 14 residues.

Details on this clonotype: A single base separates this from a much larger clone, so it may be a read error. This chain links TRBV11-3 with TRBJ2-7; maybe TRBD2 (5 bases). The V end was cut by 7 bases, the J end by 2 bases, with 12 bases between. The CDR3 has 13 residues. Per germline, CDR1 SGHNT and CDR2 YENEEA. The CDR3, as DNA: TGTGCCAGCAACAGCGGAGAAGCCTACGAGCAGTACTTC. It is translated as CASNSGEAYEQYF.

This clonotype has a handful of counts. The gene calls are TRBV2 and TRBJ2-2; tentative D call: TRBD2 (5 bases). The CDR3 totals 12 residues. Trimming pared 7 bases from V and 3 bases from J, leaving 6 bases between. The V gene's germline CDR1 is SNHLY and CDR2 FYNNEI. CDR3 in amino acids: CASTRDTGELFF. The CDR3 DNA reads TGTGCCAGCACGCGGGACACCGGGGAGCTGTTTTTT.